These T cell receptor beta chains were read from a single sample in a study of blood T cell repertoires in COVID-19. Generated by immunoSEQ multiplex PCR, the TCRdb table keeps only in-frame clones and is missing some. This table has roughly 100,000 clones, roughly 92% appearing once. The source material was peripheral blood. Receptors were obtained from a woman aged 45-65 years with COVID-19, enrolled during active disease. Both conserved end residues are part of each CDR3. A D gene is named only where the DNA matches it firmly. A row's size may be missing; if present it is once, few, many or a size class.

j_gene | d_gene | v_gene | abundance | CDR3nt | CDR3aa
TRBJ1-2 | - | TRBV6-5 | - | TGTGCCAGCAGTTACTCGAGGGGGATGGGTGGCTACACCTTC | CASSYSRGMGGYTF
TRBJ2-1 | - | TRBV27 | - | TGTGCCAGCAGTCTCGGACAGATTTACAATGAGCAGTTCTTC | CASSLGQIYNEQFF
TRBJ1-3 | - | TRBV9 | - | TGTGCCAGCAGCGTAGTTCAGGGTAAAGGCACCATATATTTT | CASSVVQGKGTIYF
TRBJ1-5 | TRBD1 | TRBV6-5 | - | TGTGCCAGCAGTCCCCGGGACAGGGAACAGCCCCAGCATTTT | CASSPRDREQPQHF
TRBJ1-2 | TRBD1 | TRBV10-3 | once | TGTGCCATCAGTGAGTCGCTCCTCCGGACAGGGGGCTATGGCTACACCTTC | CAISESLLRTGGYGYTF
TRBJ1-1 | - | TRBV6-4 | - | TGTGCCAGCAGTCTGGACACGAACACTGAAGCTTTCTTT | CASSLDTNTEAFF
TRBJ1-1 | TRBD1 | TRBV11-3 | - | TGTGCCAGCAGCTTAGGGGACAGGGGCATGGAAGCTTTCTTT | CASSLGDRGMEAFF
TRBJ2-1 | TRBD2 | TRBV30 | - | TGTGCCTGGAGGGTTAGCGGGGGGTTTAATGAGCAGTTCTTC | CAWRVSGGFNEQFF
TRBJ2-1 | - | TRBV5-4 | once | TGTGCCAGCAGCTTACCAGGGGGGTCCTACAATGAGCAGTTCTTC | CASSLPGGSYNEQFF
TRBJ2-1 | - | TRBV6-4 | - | TGTGCCAGCAGTGACATGGGCGGGGTGGCCTACAATGAGCAGTTCTTC | CASSDMGGVAYNEQFF
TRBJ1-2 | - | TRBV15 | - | TGTGCCACCAGCAGAGATTTTTCAACACAGAGCTATGGCTACACCTTC | CATSRDFSTQSYGYTF
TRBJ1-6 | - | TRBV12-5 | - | TGTGCTAGTGGTTTGGCCGGTTCACCCCTCCACTTT | CASGLAGSPLHF
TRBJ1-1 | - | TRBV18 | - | TGTGCCAGCTCACCACAGAAAGGGGACACTGAAGCTTTCTTT | CASSPQKGDTEAFF
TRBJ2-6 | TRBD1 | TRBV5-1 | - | TGCGCCAGCAGCTTGCGGACAGGCAGCTCTGGGGCCAACGTCCTGACTTTC | CASSLRTGSSGANVLTF
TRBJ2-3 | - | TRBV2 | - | TGTGCCAGCAAGGGGACTCCTGGATTCACAGATACGCAGTATTTT | CASKGTPGFTDTQYF
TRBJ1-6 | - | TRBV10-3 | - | TGTGCCATCAGTGAGTCTCCCGCGGGGGGTTCACCCCTCCACTTT | CAISESPAGGSPLHF
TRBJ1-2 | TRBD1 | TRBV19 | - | TGTGCCAGTAGTATCGGGGGTTTGACAGGGTCCGGCTACACCTTC | CASSIGGLTGSGYTF
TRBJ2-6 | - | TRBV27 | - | TGTGCCAGCAGTCCCCGTGGCAGGGTAACCCCTGGGGCCAACGTCCTGACTTTC | CASSPRGRVTPGANVLTF
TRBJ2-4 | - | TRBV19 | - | TGTGCCAGTAGTTGGCAGACCAAAAACATTCAGTACTTC | CASSWQTKNIQYF
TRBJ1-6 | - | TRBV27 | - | TGTGCCAGCAGTTTACTTCTGGGGAGCTCCTATAATTCACCCCTCCACTTT | CASSLLLGSSYNSPLHF
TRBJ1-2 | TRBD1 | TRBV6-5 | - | TGTGCCAGCAGTTCCCTCCCGGGACAGGGGAGCTATGGCTACACCTTC | CASSSLPGQGSYGYTF
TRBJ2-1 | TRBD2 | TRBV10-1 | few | TGCGCCAGCAGTGGACTTAGCGGGGGGCTTGGTGAGCAGTTCTTC | CASSGLSGGLGEQFF
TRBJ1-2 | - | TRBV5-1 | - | TGCGCCAGCAGCTTGGCAGGTGCGTCGCATGGCTACACCTTC | CASSLAGASHGYTF
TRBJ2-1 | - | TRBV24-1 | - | TGTGCCACCAGTGCCAGAGGGACACCGAACTACAATGAGCAGTTCTTC | CATSARGTPNYNEQFF
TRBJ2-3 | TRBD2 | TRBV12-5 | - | TGTGCTAGTGGACTCGGACTAGCGGGGGTCAGGGTCACAGATACGCAGTATTTT | CASGLGLAGVRVTDTQYF
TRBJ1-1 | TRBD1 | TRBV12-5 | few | TGTGCTAGTGGCCCTGGGACAGGGGGGACCGAAGCTTTCTTT | CASGPGTGGTEAFF
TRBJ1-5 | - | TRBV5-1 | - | TGCGCCAGCAGCTCTTCGGGGGGCGAGGGTCAGCCCCAGCATTTT | CASSSSGGEGQPQHF
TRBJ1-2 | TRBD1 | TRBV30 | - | TGTGCCTGGAGAACAGGGGGCTTGGGAGGCTACACCTTC | CAWRTGGLGGYTF
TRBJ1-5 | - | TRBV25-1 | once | TGTGCCAGCAGTGAAAATGGCAGGGGCAATCAGCCCCAGCATTTT | CASSENGRGNQPQHF
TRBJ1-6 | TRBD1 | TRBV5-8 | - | TGTGCCAGCAGCACCTGGACAGGGGCCGAGGTGGGTTCACCCCTCCACTTT | CASSTWTGAEVGSPLHF
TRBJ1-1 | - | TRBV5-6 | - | TGTGCCAGCAGCCTGCGGGCAGGGGTAGGGACTGAAGCTTTCTTT | CASSLRAGVGTEAFF
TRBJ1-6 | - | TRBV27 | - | TGTGCCCCCCAACTCAGGGGCCGCTCCTATAATTCACCCCTCCACTTT | CAPQLRGRSYNSPLHF
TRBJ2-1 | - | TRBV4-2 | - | TGTGCCAGCAGCCTTCGATGGGGGCCGGACTCCAGCTCCTACAATGAGCAGTTCTTC | CASSLRWGPDSSSYNEQFF
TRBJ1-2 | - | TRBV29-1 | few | TGCAGCGTTGAAGAGGTCCAGGGAGGCCGCGGCTACACCTTC | CSVEEVQGGRGYTF
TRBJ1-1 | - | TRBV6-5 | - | TGTGCCACAAAAGGGGGAATGAACACTGAAGCTTTCTTT | CATKGGMNTEAFF
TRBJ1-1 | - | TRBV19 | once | TGTGCCAGTAAAGAGGGGAACACTGAAGCTTTCTTT | CASKEGNTEAFF
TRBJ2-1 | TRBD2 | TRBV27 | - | TGTGCCAGCAGCCCAGCACTAGCGGGGGCAGACAATGAGCAGTTCTTC | CASSPALAGADNEQFF
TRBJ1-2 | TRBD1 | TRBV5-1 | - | TGCGCCAGCAGCCCGACAGGGGGCGATCAAGGGTACACCTTC | CASSPTGGDQGYTF
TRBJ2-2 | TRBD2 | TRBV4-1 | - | TGCGCCAGCAGCCAGTCCGGGACTAGCATAGCCGGGGAGCTGTTTTTT | CASSQSGTSIAGELFF
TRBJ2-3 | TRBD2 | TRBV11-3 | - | TGTGCCAGCAGCTTTAGCGGGGCAGATACGCAGTATTTT | CASSFSGADTQYF
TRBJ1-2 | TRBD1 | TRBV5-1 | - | TGCGCCAGCAGCTTGACAGGGGTAGACTATGGCTACACCTTC | CASSLTGVDYGYTF
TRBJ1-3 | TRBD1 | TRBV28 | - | TGTGCCACTAATCCTGGACAGGGGCTATTCTCTGGAAACACCATATATTTT | CATNPGQGLFSGNTIYF
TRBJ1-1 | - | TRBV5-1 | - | TGCGCCAGCAGCTTGGTCCAGGGCGATAGGGGCACTGAAGCTTTCTTT | CASSLVQGDRGTEAFF
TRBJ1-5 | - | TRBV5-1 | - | TGCGCCAGCAGCTTTGGGGGTACAGGGCCTCTAGGGCCCCAGCATTTT | CASSFGGTGPLGPQHF
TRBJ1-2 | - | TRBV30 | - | TGTGCCTGGCGGACAGCGGCTGGCTACACCTTC | CAWRTAAGYTF
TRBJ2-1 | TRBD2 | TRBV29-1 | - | TGCAGCGTTGAAGATCCTAGCGGGAGCAATGAGCAGTTCTTC | CSVEDPSGSNEQFF
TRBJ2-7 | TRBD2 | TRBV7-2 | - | TGTGCCAGCAGCTTAGACCTAAGGGAATACGGGCGGGGGAAGCAGTACTTC | CASSLDLREYGRGKQYF
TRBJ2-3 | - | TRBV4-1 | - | TGCGCCAGCAGCCAGTCACTTACAGATACGCAGTATTTT | CASSQSLTDTQYF
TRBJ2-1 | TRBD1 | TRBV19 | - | TGTGCCAGTAGTCCCAGGGGGCACGATGAGCAGTTCTTC | CASSPRGHDEQFF
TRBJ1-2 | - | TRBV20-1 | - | TGCAGTGCTAGTGTCGCCCCCGGGAGCGCTAACTATGGCTACACCTTC | CSASVAPGSANYGYTF
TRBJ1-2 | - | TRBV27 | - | TGTGCCAGCAGTCCATCCGGACAGAAGTTCAACTATGGCTACACCTTC | CASSPSGQKFNYGYTF